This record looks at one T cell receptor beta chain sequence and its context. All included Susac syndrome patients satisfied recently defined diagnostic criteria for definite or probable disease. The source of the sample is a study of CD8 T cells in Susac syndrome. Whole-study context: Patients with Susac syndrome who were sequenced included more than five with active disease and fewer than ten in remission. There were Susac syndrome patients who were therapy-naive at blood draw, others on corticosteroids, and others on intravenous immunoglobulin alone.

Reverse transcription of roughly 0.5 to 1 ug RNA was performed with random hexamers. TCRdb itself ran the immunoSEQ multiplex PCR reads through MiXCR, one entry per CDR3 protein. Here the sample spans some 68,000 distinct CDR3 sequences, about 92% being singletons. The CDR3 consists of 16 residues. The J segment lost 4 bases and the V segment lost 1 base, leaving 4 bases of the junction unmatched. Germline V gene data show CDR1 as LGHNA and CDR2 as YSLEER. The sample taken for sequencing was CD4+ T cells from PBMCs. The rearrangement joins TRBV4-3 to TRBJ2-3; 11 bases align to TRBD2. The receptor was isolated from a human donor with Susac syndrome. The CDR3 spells CASSQGASGGPDTQYF. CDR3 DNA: TGCGCCAGCAGCCAAGGAGCTAGCGGGGGGCCAGATACGCAGTATTTT.